These 27 T cell receptor beta chains were sequenced from one sample in a study of blood T cell repertoires in COVID-19. Some clones are missing from TCRdb's copy, which holds only in-frame ones; the method was immunoSEQ multiplex PCR. The sample records some 150,000 clones, roughly 82% being singletons. Input material: peripheral blood. The receptors originated from a woman aged 50 to 60 in a cohort sampled during active or convalescent COVID-19.

This clone was picked up one time. The sample has other DNA sequences that encode this CDR3 too. The chain uses TRBV19 and TRBJ2-3; 9 nucleotides align to TRBD2. Germline V gene lookup returns CDR1 LNHDA and CDR2 SQIVND (reference sequence). This CDR3 spans 15 amino acids. J lost 1 base, V lost 3 bases, and 2 bases had no gene match. This CDR3 is CASSMGLAGTDTQYF. The CDR3 nucleotides read TGTGCCAGTAGTATGGGACTAGCTGGCACAGATACGCAGTATTTT.

The V and J genes are TRBV2 and TRBJ2-3; D unresolved. V was trimmed by 5 bases and J by 0 bases, leaving 3 bases between them. CDR1 is SNHLY and CDR2 is FYNNEI in the germline V gene. This CDR3 contains 12 residues. DNA of the CDR3: TGTGCCAGCAGTTATAGCACAGATACGCAGTATTTT. It is translated as CASSYSTDTQYF.

The sample holds one count of this clone. The chain employs TRBV11-3 and TRBJ2-3; D gene ambiguous. CDR1 and CDR2 from the germline V gene are SGHNT and YENEEA. CDR3 length equals 13 residues. The V and J ends lost 7 bases and 2 bases respectively, with 10 bases between them. CDR3 region: CASTYIITDTQYF. The CDR3 DNA reads as TGTGCCAGCACATACATCATCACAGATACGCAGTATTTT.

V is TRBV18 and J is TRBJ2-7; a possible D gene is TRBD1 (6 bases). Germline CDR1 reads KGHSH; CDR2 reads LQKENI. Trimming pared 5 bases from V and 2 bases from J, leaving 13 bases between. This CDR3 comprises 14 residues. The CDR3 region is CASSFTGSTYEQYF. CDR3 nucleotide sequence: TGTGCCAGCTCATTCACAGGGTCCACCTACGAGCAGTACTTC.

The J gene is TRBJ2-5, the V gene TRBV3-1 (or the pseudogene TRBV3-2); D gene ambiguous. The germline V and J ends were trimmed by 2 bases and 5 bases, with 12 bases remaining between them. CDR3 size: 14 residues. Germline assignment: CDR1 LGHDT and CDR2 YNNKEL (reference sequence). DNA for the CDR3: TGTGCCAGCAGCCAAAATACAGTGGCCGAGACCCAGTACTTC. This sequence encodes CASSQNTVAETQYF.

The chain joins TRBV6-5 to TRBJ2-2; TRBD2 might be the D (5 bases). CDR3 length: 13 residues. Germline loops: CDR1 MNHEY, CDR2 SVGAGI. V was trimmed by 6 bases and J by 2 bases, leaving 7 bases between them. CDR3 loop: CASRGLNTGELFF. In DNA, the CDR3 is TGTGCCAGCAGAGGACTTAACACCGGGGAGCTGTTTTTT.

In its sample, this clone was seen once. The genes are TRBV18 and TRBJ1-3; tentatively, D is TRBD1 (5 bases). The germline gives CDR1 KGHSH, CDR2 LQKENI. The CDR3 sequence is 16 residues long. Trimming took 0 bases from V and 4 from J, leaving 13 bases between them. The CDR3 coding sequence is TGTGCCAGCTCACCACCGGGTGGGGCATCCGGAAACACCATATATTTT. Translation gives CASSPPGGASGNTIYF.

V gene TRBV18 combines with J gene TRBJ2-4, with TRBD2 matching 8 bases. V was pared by 0 bases and J by 8 bases, with 3 bases of the junction left unmatched. The CDR3 consists of 14 residues. From germline, CDR1 is KGHSH and CDR2 LQKENI. CDR3 region: CASSPPSGVDIQYF. The CDR3 DNA follows: TGTGCCAGCTCACCACCTAGCGGGGTGGACATTCAGTACTTC.

This clone was observed a few times. The chain has TRBV6-5 and TRBJ2-7, with 8 bases lining up with TRBD1. CDR3 length equals 14 residues. V lost 5 bases, J lost 0 bases, and 3 bases stayed unmatched. Germline CDR1 reads MNHEY; CDR2 reads SVGAGI. CDR3 bases: TGTGCCAGCAGTCGACAGGGGAACTCCTACGAGCAGTACTTC. It yields the protein CASSRQGNSYEQYF.

The V call is TRBV24-1, the J call TRBJ1-5, with a weak D call TRBD1 (6 bases). Germline V gives CDR1 KGHDR, CDR2 SFDVKD. The CDR3 consists of 17 residues. Between the trimmed V and J ends, which lost 5 bases and 0 bases, there was a span of 16 bases. The CDR3 region is CATSGRDTAYSNQPQHF. DNA for the CDR3: TGTGCCACCAGTGGTCGGGACACCGCTTATAGCAATCAGCCCCAGCATTTT.

The CDR3 DNA reads as TGTGCCTGGAAGGGGACTAGCGGGGGGGCCCCTACAGATACGCAGTATTTT. This gives the protein CAWKGTSGGAPTDTQYF. The genes are TRBV30 and TRBJ2-3, with 16 nucleotides matching TRBD2. The J segment lost 3 bases and the V segment lost 4 bases, leaving 7 bases of the junction unmatched. There are 17 residues in the CDR3. Germline lookup yields CDR1 GTSNPN and CDR2 SVGIG (reference sequence).

The count of this clone is one. The chain is built from TRBV5-1 and TRBJ1-2; D uncertain. CDR1 and CDR2 from the germline V gene are SGHRS and YFSETQ. The V gene lost 0 bases and the J gene lost 4 bases, with 10 bases spanning the gap. This CDR3 comprises 14 residues. DNA of the CDR3: TGCGCCAGCAGCTTGGCGAGGGATTCCTATGGCTACACCTTC. Residues: CASSLARDSYGYTF. Full variable domain (remainder filled in from reference TRBV5-1 and TRBJ1-2): KAGVTQTPRYLIKTRGQQVTLSCSPISGHRSVSWYQQTPGQGLQFLFEYFSETQRNKGNFPGRFSGRQFSNSRSEMNVSTLELGDSALYLCASSLARDSYGYTFGSGTRLTVV.

The chain joins TRBV2 to TRBJ1-4; D ambiguous. The germline V and J ends were trimmed by 7 bases and 5 bases, with 14 bases remaining between them. CDR1 is SNHLY, CDR2 FYNNEI, per germline. The CDR3 runs 14 residues. Written as DNA, the CDR3 is TGTGCCAGCACCGCTCCGCGGGTGAATGAAAAACTGTTTTTT. As protein: CASTAPRVNEKLFF.

The chain couples TRBV19 to TRBJ2-1; 8 bases are a match to TRBD1. Germline V CDR1 and CDR2: LNHDA, SQIVND (reference sequence). Losses at the gene ends were 5 bases for V and 0 bases for J; bases not matched to a gene: 6. The CDR3 contains 16 residues. In nucleotides, the CDR3 is TGTGCCAGTAGTTTAATAGACAGGGGCTCCTACAATGAGCAGTTCTTC. It is translated as CASSLIDRGSYNEQFF.

As DNA, the CDR3 is TGTGCCAGCAGTGTCGAACAGAATAATGAAAAACTGTTTTTT. As protein: CASSVEQNNEKLFF. This chain uses TRBV2 with TRBJ1-4; the D is unclear. This CDR3 spans 14 amino acids. V dropped 4 bases and J dropped 4 bases, with 10 bases sitting between them. From germline, CDR1 is SNHLY and CDR2 FYNNEI.

This chain uses TRBV11-2 with TRBJ1-2, with TRBD1 identical over 8 bases. The V and J ends lost 6 bases and 2 bases, in that order; junction bases with no gene match: 8. Germline V gives CDR1 SGHAT, CDR2 FQNNGV. This CDR3 spans 15 amino acids. The CDR3 sequence: CASSGGQVFNYGYTF. CDR3 coding DNA: TGTGCCAGCAGTGGGGGACAGGTCTTCAACTATGGCTACACCTTC.

This chain links TRBV2 with TRBJ1-2, with D tentatively TRBD1 (6 bases). The ends were cut back, 6 bases at V and 4 bases at J, with 12 bases in the middle. CDR1 and CDR2 from the germline V gene are SNHLY and FYNNEI. The CDR3 is made up of 13 amino acids. This CDR3 is CASRPDSIYGYTF. For the CDR3, the DNA is TGTGCCAGCAGACCGGACAGCATCTATGGCTACACCTTC. The variable domain in full, with the rest retrieved from reference TRBV2 and TRBJ1-2, is EPEVTQTPSHQVTQMGQEVILRCVPISNHLYFYWYRQILGQKVEFLVSFYNNEISEKSEIFDDQFSVERPDGSNFTLKIRSTKLEDSAMYFCASRPDSIYGYTFGSGTRLTVV.

This chain uses TRBV19 with TRBJ1-2, with D perhaps matching TRBD1 (5 bases). This CDR3 is built from 15 residues. Germline loops: CDR1 LNHDA, CDR2 SQIVND (reference sequence). V was pared by 3 bases and J by 7 bases, with 18 bases between. DNA for the CDR3: TGTGCCAGTAGTATCAGAATTTCCAGGGACTCTGGCTACACCTTC. Translated: CASSIRISRDSGYTF. Using reference TRBV19 and TRBJ1-2 for the parts outside the CDR3, the full variable domain is DGGITQSPKYLFRKEGQNVTLSCEQNLNHDAMYWYRQDPGQGLRLIYYSQIVNDFQKGDIAEGYSVSREKKESFPLTVTSAQKNPTAFYLCASSIRISRDSGYTFGSGTRLTVV.

The chain is built from TRBV19 and TRBJ1-1; 10 bases align to TRBD1. This CDR3 comprises 16 residues. Germline CDR1 and CDR2: LNHDA and SQIVND (reference sequence). Trimming cost V 4 bases and J 6 bases; bases outside gene matches: 11. DNA of the CDR3: TGTGCCAGTAGTAGCCCCTACGGGACAGGGGTTGCTGAAGCTTTCTTT. This codes for CASSSPYGTGVAEAFF.

In regard to this clone: This specimen includes other DNA sequences encoding the same CDR3. This chain connects TRBV28 to TRBJ2-7; D is ambiguous. The ends were cut back, 6 bases at V and 4 bases at J, with 7 bases in the middle. The CDR3 extends over 11 amino acids. Per the germline V gene, CDR1 is MDHEN and CDR2 is SYDVKM. The CDR3 DNA follows: TGTGCCAGCAGCTTGAGGTACGAGCAGTACTTC. Translation: CASSLRYEQYF.

The chain combines TRBV9 with TRBJ1-3, with unresolved D. The V gene's germline CDR1 is SGDLS and CDR2 YYNGEE. The CDR3 spans 13 residues. With 9 bases removed from V and 4 bases from J, the gap between germline ends came to 14 bases. The CDR3 loop is CATQDRGGNTIYF. The CDR3 region has the DNA TGTGCCACCCAGGACCGGGGAGGAAACACCATATATTTT.

The CDR3 loop is CASSMRISGNTIYF. In DNA, the CDR3 is TGTGCCAGTAGTATGCGGATCTCTGGAAACACCATATATTTT. The chain employs TRBV19 and TRBJ1-3, with D uncertain. V was cut by 3 bases and J by 0 bases, with 6 bases left in between. CDR3 length: 14 residues. Germline-derived CDR1 and CDR2 are LNHDA and SQIVND (reference sequence).

V gene TRBV6-5 combines with J gene TRBJ2-5, with 9 bases aligning to TRBD2. The CDR3 extends over 15 amino acids. V shed 7 bases and J 5 bases; nucleotides not matched to a gene: 11. Germline assignment: CDR1 MNHEY and CDR2 SVGAGI. CDR3 sequence reads: CASMGWRGGVETQYF. CDR3 in DNA: TGTGCCAGCATGGGATGGCGGGGGGGCGTTGAGACCCAGTACTTC.

This chain uses TRBV4-1 with TRBJ2-5; D is unresolved. Germline V gene lookup returns CDR1 MGHRA and CDR2 YSYEKL. Trimming left V 4 bases short and J 2 bases short, with 14 bases between. This CDR3 is 15 amino acids long. The CDR3 DNA reads as TGCGCCAGCAGCCGAGACCTCTTGACTCAAGAGACCCAGTACTTC. Its protein product is CASSRDLLTQETQYF.

This clone was picked up a small number of times. CDR3 sequence: CASSVGQDYTEAFF. As DNA, the CDR3 is TGTGCCAGCAGCGTAGGGCAGGATTACACTGAAGCTTTCTTT. This chain links TRBV9 with TRBJ1-1; D is unclear. Germline assignment: CDR1 SGDLS and CDR2 YYNGEE. Trimming pared 0 bases from V and 3 bases from J, leaving 9 bases between. The CDR3 has 14 amino acids.

V and J are TRBV5-1 and TRBJ2-2; D call uncertain. Trimming took 0 bases from V and 6 from J, leaving 9 bases between them. CDR1 SGHRS and CDR2 YFSETQ come from the germline V gene. There are 14 residues in the CDR3. CDR3 sequence: CASSLDHEAGELFF. The DNA for the CDR3 is TGCGCCAGCAGCTTGGATCACGAGGCCGGGGAGCTGTTTTTT.

The gene calls are TRBV7-2 and TRBJ2-7, with D tentatively TRBD2 (5 bases). Deletions cut 5 bases from V and 0 bases from J, with 11 bases between. Germline V lookup: CDR1 SGHTA, CDR2 FQGNSA. The CDR3 has 14 residues. The CDR3 here is CASSPFLASYEQYF. The CDR3 nucleotides read TGTGCCAGCAGCCCCTTTCTAGCCTCCTACGAGCAGTACTTC.